The T cell receptor (beta chain) under discussion was sequenced for a study of beta chain features in type 1 diabetes. Notes on the study in general: In every one of the four CD4+ subsets, TCRB CDR3s were moderately but significantly shorter in Type 1 diabetes patients.

The investigators reverse transcribed all of the isolated RNA, so they sequenced expressed TCRB transcripts. The method was immunoSEQ multiplex PCR; TCRdb's version includes in-frame clones alone and lacks a portion of them. The sample holds fewer than 300,000 clones, roughly 11% seen once. This clone was recorded a few times. The target antigen is unknown. This TCR came from a young man with type 1 diabetes. Input material: naive CD4+ T cells from blood.

The CDR3 spells CASSFDRGSYEQYF. In DNA form, the CDR3 reads TGCGCCAGCAGCTTCGACAGGGGGTCTTACGAGCAGTACTTC. This chain joins TRBV5-1 and TRBJ2-7, with 9 bases matching TRBD1. Germline V gene sequence: CDR1 SGHRS, CDR2 YFSETQ. CDR3 length equals 14 residues. The V segment lost 2 bases and the J segment 4 bases; nucleotides outside the gene matches: 4.